The rows below give T cell receptor beta chains drawn from one sample of a study of OX40 agonist ivuxolimab in advanced cancers. Some clones are missing from TCRdb's copy, which holds only in-frame ones; the method was immunoSEQ multiplex PCR. The sample includes 68,000 or so clones, more than 85% seen only once; the top ten take more than 1%. Sequencing was performed on CD4+ or CD8+ T cells sorted from blood, taken in a trial of the OX40 agonist ivuxolimab. All receptors derive from an adult with an advanced solid tumor such as melanoma, head and neck, liver or kidney cancer. Each CDR3 is given with its conserved first and last residue. Clone sizes are given selectively: once, few, many, or a class where the clone is expanded.

j_call clone_size v_call cdr3_aa
TRBJ1-1 - TRBV30 CAWSSQGGTEAFF
TRBJ2-3 - TRBV20-1 CSARRTDTQYF
TRBJ1-1 - TRBV9 CASSYRGVGNTEAFF
TRBJ1-1 - TRBV5-4 CASSLDGLRNTEAFF
TRBJ1-5 - TRBV28 CASSFQQGVIQPQHF
TRBJ1-2 - TRBV7-9 CASSRGTDYGYTF
TRBJ1-1 - TRBV10-1 CASRQVQAFF
TRBJ1-1 - TRBV9 CASSPRWDTEAFF
TRBJ2-7 - TRBV5-5 CASSVDRGVYEQYF
TRBJ1-1 - TRBV27 CASSRQGSNTEAFF
TRBJ2-5 - TRBV11-3 CASSLSRDGTQYF
TRBJ1-1 - TRBV18 CASSPPKVNTEAFF
TRBJ2-2 - TRBV11-3 CASSLGTGELFF
TRBJ1-2 once TRBV7-4 CASSFLNKYGYTF
TRBJ2-7 - TRBV11-2 CASSLAPSGGGQTYEQYF
TRBJ1-5 once TRBV9 CASSQTGRNQPQHF
TRBJ1-6 - TRBV7-9 CASSLAGTGWSPLHF
TRBJ1-2 - TRBV5-1 CASSLVGEAYGYTF
TRBJ1-6 few TRBV7-6 CASTYGGLNSPLHF
TRBJ1-4 - TRBV5-6 CASSLRDTTNEKLFF
- - TRBV5-1 CASSLAGADEQYF
TRBJ2-7 - TRBV19 CASSMTGDRGREQYF
TRBJ2-7 - TRBV6-1 CASMKMTLSYEQYF
TRBJ2-7 - TRBV4-1 CASSQGLAEYEQYF
TRBJ1-2 once TRBV28 CATWGQAGGYTF
TRBJ2-1 - TRBV7-8 CASSSGLAGATNEQFF
TRBJ2-5 - TRBV5-1 CASSTTTGTNPQETQYF
TRBJ2-1 - TRBV10-3 CATGGGTGGPVNEQFF
TRBJ2-5 - TRBV5-1 CASRKDRGETQYF
TRBJ2-2 - TRBV19 CASSSQGVVTGELFF
TRBJ2-3 - TRBV19 CASSVFRGTDTQYF
TRBJ2-7 - TRBV5-1 CASSPRTSSYEQYF